This is a list of T cell receptor beta chains from one sample in a study of blood T cell repertoires in COVID-19. Assay used: immunoSEQ multiplex PCR; TCRdb lists only in-frame clones, some missing. The table shows roughly 90,000 clones, with approximately 88% occurring only once. Source material: peripheral blood. The receptors were sampled from a woman older than 75 with active or convalescent COVID-19. The CDR3 runs from the conserved cysteine through the conserved F or W. The order of the fields is J gene, D gene, V gene, clone size, CDR3 protein, CDR3 DNA. The D gene is left open where the match is weak. Size values are once, few and many counts, or a class for expanded clones, and some rows have none.

TRBJ1-1,NA,TRBV6-5,NA,CASRKRGRAEAFF,TGTGCCAGCAGGAAAAGAGGCAGGGCTGAAGCTTTCTTT
TRBJ2-7,NA,TRBV6-1,NA,CASSELGLHSYEQYF,TGTGCCAGCAGTGAGCTCGGGTTGCATTCCTACGAGCAGTACTTC
TRBJ1-2,NA,TRBV20-1,NA,CSARASYGYTF,TGCAGTGCTAGGGCCAGCTATGGCTACACCTTC
TRBJ1-5,TRBD1,TRBV2,NA,CASSKGQGPFQPQHF,TGTGCCAGCAGTAAGGGACAGGGCCCTTTTCAGCCCCAGCATTTT
TRBJ1-2,NA,TRBV29-1,NA,CSVDRAADYGYTF,TGCAGCGTTGACAGGGCGGCGGACTATGGCTACACCTTC
TRBJ1-1,NA,TRBV15,NA,CATSRVVGGTENTEAFF,TGTGCCACCAGCAGAGTAGTGGGGGGGACGGAGAACACTGAAGCTTTCTTT
TRBJ2-7,NA,TRBV4-2,NA,CASSILADYEQYF,TGTGCCAGCAGCATCCTAGCTGACTACGAGCAGTACTTC
TRBJ1-4,NA,TRBV11-1,once,CASSLSPATNEKLFF,TGTGCCAGCAGCCTAAGTCCTGCAACTAATGAAAAACTGTTTTTT
TRBJ2-1,TRBD2,TRBV29-1,NA,CSYRGGNEQFF,TGCAGCTACCGCGGGGGGAATGAGCAGTTCTTC
TRBJ1-6,NA,TRBV11-2,NA,CASSLDSRNSPLHF,TGTGCCAGCAGCTTAGATAGCCGTAATTCACCCCTCCACTTT
TRBJ2-7,NA,TRBV28,NA,CASTLNQGLEQYF,TGTGCCAGCACCTTAAATCAGGGGTTGGAGCAGTACTTC
TRBJ1-2,TRBD1,TRBV6-6,NA,CASRDRGFGYTF,TGTGCCAGCAGGGACAGGGGGTTTGGCTACACCTTC
TRBJ1-5,NA,TRBV4-1,NA,CASSRYFAGAQPQHF,TGCGCCAGCAGCCGCTATTTTGCTGGGGCTCAGCCCCAGCATTTT
TRBJ2-2,TRBD1,TRBV6-5,NA,CASSWTGNGELFF,TGTGCCAGCAGTTGGACAGGGAACGGGGAGCTGTTTTTT
TRBJ2-5,NA,TRBV6-1,NA,CASSEAGGLGETQYF,TGTGCCAGCAGTGAAGCGGGGGGGCTTGGGGAGACCCAGTACTTC
TRBJ2-1,TRBD1,TRBV7-3,once,CASSPRKGAYWDEQFF,TGTGCCAGCAGCCCCCGGAAGGGGGCGTATTGGGATGAGCAGTTCTTC
TRBJ2-2,TRBD2,TRBV5-1,NA,CASSLMASGGINTGELFF,TGCGCCAGCAGCTTGATGGCTAGCGGGGGAATTAACACCGGGGAGCTGTTTTTT
TRBJ2-3,NA,TRBV6-5,NA,CASNYGQGIPDTQYF,TGTGCCAGCAACTACGGGCAGGGGATCCCGGATACGCAGTATTTT
TRBJ1-1,TRBD1,TRBV19,NA,CASSIDLTGEGTEAFF,TGTGCCAGTAGTATAGATCTAACAGGGGAAGGCACTGAAGCTTTCTTT
TRBJ1-1,NA,TRBV18,NA,CASSPSPNREPNTEAFF,TGTGCCAGCTCACCCTCTCCTAACAGGGAACCGAACACTGAAGCTTTCTTT
TRBJ2-3,TRBD2,TRBV19,NA,CASSIASGRPDTQYF,TGTGCCAGTAGTATAGCTAGCGGGAGGCCAGATACGCAGTATTTT
TRBJ2-3,TRBD2,TRBV5-1,few,CASRRLAGGPVDTQYF,TGCGCCAGCCGGCGACTAGCGGGGGGGCCTGTGGATACGCAGTATTTT
TRBJ2-7,TRBD2,TRBV4-1,few,CASSQVWRWIAGESYEQYF,TGCGCCAGCAGCCAAGTCTGGAGATGGATAGCGGGAGAATCCTACGAGCAGTACTTC
TRBJ2-7,NA,TRBV28,NA,CASSQTGSQYEQYF,TGTGCCAGCAGTCAAACAGGGTCTCAGTACGAGCAGTACTTC
TRBJ2-7,NA,TRBV10-2,NA,CASSDWRALWEQYF,TGCGCCAGCAGTGACTGGCGGGCCTTGTGGGAGCAGTACTTC
TRBJ2-3,TRBD2,TRBV24-1,NA,CATSDPPGGADTQYF,TGTGCCACCAGTGACCCCCCGGGGGGGGCAGATACGCAGTATTTT
TRBJ2-2,TRBD2,TRBV7-8,NA,CASSSGLAGGVGNTGELFF,TGTGCCAGCAGTTCGGGACTAGCGGGGGGGGTTGGCAACACCGGGGAGCTGTTTTTT
TRBJ2-7,NA,TRBV19,NA,CASSTGQGPYEQYF,TGTGCCAGTAGTACTGGCCAGGGCCCCTACGAGCAGTACTTC
TRBJ1-5,NA,TRBV19,NA,CASSIPSRQGPNQPQHF,TGTGCCAGTAGTATTCCCTCTAGGCAGGGGCCAAATCAGCCCCAGCATTTT
TRBJ1-4,TRBD1,TRBV6-5,NA,CASTPGQGMSEKLFF,TGTGCCAGCACCCCAGGACAGGGAATGAGCGAAAAACTGTTTTTT
TRBJ2-7,NA,TRBV5-1,few,CASSLAGSSYEQYF,TGCGCCAGCAGCTTGGCAGGGTCCTCCTACGAGCAGTACTTC
TRBJ2-5,NA,TRBV7-9,NA,CASSEPQGLQETQYF,TGTGCCAGCAGCGAACCACAGGGACTACAAGAGACCCAGTACTTC
TRBJ1-1,NA,TRBV11-2,NA,CASSLDLAQGMNTEAFF,TGTGCCAGCAGCTTAGACTTGGCCCAGGGTATGAACACTGAAGCTTTCTTT
TRBJ2-7,TRBD1,TRBV29-1,once,CSVEAARQGGYEQYF,TGCAGCGTTGAAGCCGCACGACAGGGCGGCTACGAGCAGTACTTC
TRBJ2-5,TRBD2,TRBV12-3/TRBV12-4,NA,CASSFRGGETQYF,TGTGCCAGCAGTTTCCGGGGAGGGGAGACCCAGTACTTC
TRBJ2-1,TRBD2,TRBV2,NA,CASSLGLAGGLNEQFF,TGTGCCAGCAGCCTCGGGCTAGCGGGGGGGCTCAATGAGCAGTTCTTC
TRBJ2-3,TRBD1,TRBV5-1,once,CASSLMGQGGDTQYF,TGCGCCAGCAGCTTGATGGGACAGGGTGGAGATACGCAGTATTTT
TRBJ2-5,TRBD1,TRBV2,NA,CASSGTGGETQYF,TGTGCCAGCAGTGGGACAGGGGGCGAGACCCAGTACTTC
TRBJ2-3,TRBD2,TRBV5-1,NA,CASSLGGSGNLGQYF,TGCGCCAGCAGCTTGGGGGGAAGCGGGAATTTGGGGCAGTATTTT
TRBJ1-1,TRBD1,TRBV19,NA,CASSLQGKDTEAFF,TGTGCCAGTAGTTTACAGGGGAAGGACACTGAAGCTTTCTTT
TRBJ1-4,NA,TRBV3-1/TRBV3-2,NA,CAVGYARSTATNEKLFF,TGTGCCGTCGGGTACGCCCGATCGACAGCAACTAATGAAAAACTGTTTTTT
TRBJ1-3,NA,TRBV30,NA,CAWSGGRGGNTIYF,TGTGCCTGGAGTGGGGGCAGGGGAGGAAACACCATATATTTT
TRBJ2-3,TRBD2,TRBV5-1,NA,CASSSSGRVDTQYF,TGCGCCAGCAGCTCGAGCGGGAGGGTCGATACGCAGTATTTT
TRBJ1-5,TRBD1,TRBV10-3,NA,CAISEGRGLGQPQHF,TGTGCCATCAGTGAGGGCAGGGGGCTGGGGCAGCCCCAGCATTTT